Below, 5 T cell receptor beta chains from the same sample are listed, as sequenced in a study of blood T cell repertoires in COVID-19. Only in-frame clones appear in the TCRdb table, and some are missing; sequencing was by immunoSEQ multiplex PCR. The sample gives approximately 240,000 clones, over 80% of which show up once; around 6.4% is in the top ten. The source material was peripheral blood. The receptors were gathered from a woman aged 60-75 years with active or convalescent COVID-19.

The gene calls are TRBV10-2 and TRBJ2-2; 8 bases align to TRBD2. CDR1 WSHSY and CDR2 SAAADI come from the germline V gene. The CDR3 runs 15 residues. J gave up 6 bases and V 8 bases, and 11 bases lay outside the gene matches. The CDR3 spells CASSSLAGKPGELFF. In nucleotides, the CDR3 is TGCGCCAGCTCCAGTTTAGCGGGAAAACCCGGGGAGCTGTTTTTT.

This clone appeared a few times. The rearrangement links TRBV15 to TRBJ2-2; D is undetermined. V was pared by 8 bases and J by 0 bases, with 10 bases between. Germline V gives CDR1 LNHNV, CDR2 YYDKDF (reference sequence). CDR3 length equals 14 residues. CDR3 nucleotides: TGTGCCACCTCACCGCCAGCGAACACCGGGGAGCTGTTTTTT. Translated, it gives CATSPPANTGELFF.

The chain couples TRBV5-1 to TRBJ2-2, with 16 nucleotides matching TRBD2. Germline V gene lookup returns CDR1 SGHRS and CDR2 YFSETQ. This CDR3 has 20 residues. Germline trimming cut 4 bases from V and 3 bases from J; bases unmatched to any gene: 12. In DNA form, the CDR3 reads TGCGCCAGCAGCCTGGAACCGGGACTAGCGGGAGGGAAACACACCGGGGAGCTGTTTTTT. Protein: CASSLEPGLAGGKHTGELFF.

The rearrangement joins TRBV18 to TRBJ2-3; 9 bases match TRBD1. V shed 2 bases, J shed 5 bases, and the junction held 5 bases outside the gene matches. Germline-derived CDR1 and CDR2 are KGHSH and LQKENI. The CDR3 is 15 residues long. In nucleotides, the CDR3 is TGTGCCAGCTCACCATTACAGGGGGCTGGAGATACGCAGTATTTT. Amino acid sequence: CASSPLQGAGDTQYF.

CDR3 residues: CASSVATQGTEAFF. In nucleotides, the CDR3 is TGTGCCAGCAGCGTAGCCACCCAGGGGACTGAAGCTTTCTTT. The chain recombines TRBV9 with TRBJ1-1; TRBD1 might be the D (6 bases). Germline CDR1 and CDR2: SGDLS and YYNGEE. This CDR3 comprises 14 residues. V was trimmed by 0 bases and J by 5 bases, leaving 11 bases between them.